The 26 T cell receptor beta chains in this list originate from one sample, sequenced in a study of shared clonotypes between healthy human individuals (dated by TCRdb to the early 2020s). The library was obtained by the immunoSEQ multiplex PCR assay. TCRdb mirrors the immuneACCESS table, restricted to in-frame sequences. Some clones are absent from its copies; in checked studies, under half trace to an unresolved V gene, and the reason for the others is unknown. Across this sample there are approximately 2.4 million clones, with approximately 96% seen only once. The ten largest clonotypes hold around 0.13% of the sample. The specimen sequenced was naive CD4+ T cells sorted from blood. The sample's cell subset or site label is to be understood as: CD45RA+ positively selected. Receptors originate from a man younger than 35 in good health.

The sample holds a few counts of this clone. The sample has other DNA sequences that encode this CDR3 too. V gene TRBV6-5 combines with J gene TRBJ2-6; 7 bases agree with TRBD2. V lost 5 bases to trimming and J lost 2 bases; unmatched junction nucleotides: 0. This CDR3 comprises 14 residues. From germline, CDR1 is MNHEY and CDR2 SVGAGI. The CDR3 DNA follows: TGTGCCAGCAGTCGGGGGGCTGGGGCCAACGTCCTGACTTTC. Its translation: CASSRGAGANVLTF.

V and J are TRBV29-1 and TRBJ2-1, with a possible D match to TRBD1 (7 bases). V lost 3 bases and J 6 bases, leaving 12 bases between the germline ends. The CDR3 contains 13 residues. The V gene's germline CDR1 is SQVTM and CDR2 ANQGSEA. Here the CDR3 reads CSVESRGANEQFF. For the CDR3, the DNA is TGCAGCGTTGAGTCCAGGGGGGCCAATGAGCAGTTCTTC.

The V gene is TRBV5-1, the J gene TRBJ1-2; D gene ambiguous. CDR1 is SGHRS, CDR2 YFSETQ, per germline. The CDR3 spans 15 residues. Trimming shortened V by 1 base and J by 5 bases, and 15 bases separated the two germline ends. The CDR3 region has the DNA TGCGCCAGCAGCTTGAACCCAGCTAGTGGGTATGGCTACACCTTC. Its translation: CASSLNPASGYGYTF.

This clone occurred once. The chain uses TRBV6-1 and TRBJ1-2, with a weak D call TRBD1 (6 bases). The CDR3 extends over 15 amino acids. The V end lost 2 bases, the J end lost 8 bases, and 18 bases lay between the germline ends. Germline V CDR1 and CDR2: MNHNS, SASEGT. In nucleotides, the CDR3 is TGTGCCAGCAGTGAATTCCCATCGGGGGCGTTAGGCTACACCTTC. Translating gives CASSEFPSGALGYTF.

This chain uses TRBV19 with TRBJ1-2; 7 bases map to TRBD1. The length of the CDR3 is 15 residues. Per germline, CDR1 LNHDA and CDR2 SQIVND (reference sequence). Losses at the gene ends were 6 bases for V and 1 base for J; bases not matched to a gene: 8. CDR3 bases: TGTGCCAGTAGACCATCAGGGGGAGGTAACTATGGCTACACCTTC. Amino acid sequence: CASRPSGGGNYGYTF. Based on the CDR3 plus reference TRBV19 and TRBJ1-2, the full variable domain is DGGITQSPKYLFRKEGQNVTLSCEQNLNHDAMYWYRQDPGQGLRLIYYSQIVNDFQKGDIAEGYSVSREKKESFPLTVTSAQKNPTAFYLCASRPSGGGNYGYTFGSGTRLTVV.

The chain has TRBV12-5 and TRBJ2-2; 7 positions match TRBD1. J gave up 4 bases and V 7 bases, and 6 bases lay outside the gene matches. The CDR3 extends over 14 amino acids. Looked up from germline, CDR1 is LGHNT and CDR2 is FRNRAP. The CDR3 sequence: CASVPDRATGELFF. CDR3 coding DNA: TGTGCTAGTGTCCCCGACAGGGCCACCGGGGAGCTGTTTTTT.

This clone was observed a few times. This chain links TRBV18 with TRBJ1-2, with 10 bases aligning to TRBD1. V gave up 5 bases and J gave up 7 bases; unmatched junction bases: 13. Germline assignment: CDR1 KGHSH and CDR2 LQKENI. The CDR3 is made up of 16 amino acids. CDR3 loop: CASSGTGEGSAGGYTF. The CDR3 bases are TGTGCCAGCTCAGGGACAGGGGAAGGTTCGGCTGGTGGCTACACCTTC.

This chain connects TRBV10-2 to TRBJ2-7; perhaps TRBD2 as D (5 bases). Germline V gene lookup returns CDR1 WSHSY and CDR2 SAAADI. This CDR3 spans 15 amino acids. Trimming removed 7 bases at V and 1 base at J, with 17 bases between. CDR3: CASTQNLGVSYEQYF. CDR3 coding DNA: TGCGCCAGCACCCAAAACCTCGGGGTTTCCTACGAGCAGTACTTC.

The gene calls are TRBV28 and TRBJ2-2, with D possibly being TRBD1 or TRBD2 (6 bases each). Germline CDR1 reads MDHEN; CDR2 reads SYDVKM. The CDR3 totals 15 residues. V was pared by 3 bases and J by 6 bases, with 14 bases between. The DNA for the CDR3 is TGTGCCAGCAGTTTTCGGGGGCCAGCGCCCGGGGAGCTGTTTTTT. Its translation: CASSFRGPAPGELFF.

About this clone: This specimen includes other DNA sequences encoding the same CDR3. This chain links TRBV4-3 with TRBJ1-5; no reliable D call. The CDR3 has 15 amino acids. Looked up from germline, CDR1 is LGHNA and CDR2 is YSLEER. The V and J ends lost 0 bases and 0 bases respectively, with 6 bases between them. CDR3 in DNA: TGCGCCAGCAGCCAAGATAGGAATAGCAATCAGCCCCAGCATTTT. Residues: CASSQDRNSNQPQHF.

This clone was found once. The V and J genes are TRBV5-1 and TRBJ1-1; unclear D gene. Trimming shortened V by 5 bases and J by 2 bases, and 10 bases separated the two germline ends. Germline V gives CDR1 SGHRS, CDR2 YFSETQ. The CDR3 has 13 residues. The CDR3 spells CASRLNGNTEAFF. For the CDR3, the DNA is TGCGCCAGCAGACTTAACGGAAACACTGAAGCTTTCTTT.

The V and J genes are TRBV7-9 and TRBJ1-4, with 9 bases lining up with TRBD1. The CDR3 is made up of 15 amino acids. CDR1 and CDR2 (germline): SEHNR, FQNEAQ (reference sequence). V was clipped by 5 bases and J by 3 bases; unmatched bases: 4. CDR3 amino acids: CASSPTGGSNEKLFF. Written as DNA, the CDR3 is TGTGCCAGCAGCCCAACAGGGGGCTCTAATGAAAAACTGTTTTTT.

This chain uses TRBV7-9 with TRBJ1-1; 7 nucleotides line up with TRBD1. The CDR3 runs 16 residues. CDR1 is SEHNR and CDR2 is FQNEAQ in the germline V gene (reference sequence). V was clipped by 6 bases and J by 5 bases; unmatched bases: 15. CDR3 in DNA: TGTGCCAGCAGTCCAAGACGAGGGGGCAAGTCTACTGAAGCTTTCTTT. Residues: CASSPRRGGKSTEAFF.

The chain is built from TRBV18 and TRBJ2-7, with D maybe TRBD2 (5 bases). The ends were cut back, 3 bases at V and 4 bases at J, with 10 bases in the middle. Germline V gives CDR1 KGHSH, CDR2 LQKENI. The CDR3 is 13 residues long. The CDR3 region has the DNA TGTGCCAGCTCACCGGGAGCAATATACGAGCAGTACTTC. This codes for CASSPGAIYEQYF.

A single count supports this clone. The chain employs TRBV6-5 and TRBJ1-1; D is ambiguous. Germline V gene data show CDR1 as MNHEY and CDR2 as SVGAGI. The CDR3 length is 15 residues. V lost 0 bases and J 0 bases, leaving 8 bases between the germline ends. The CDR3: CASSYSYRLNTEAFF. In DNA, the CDR3 is TGTGCCAGCAGTTACTCTTATCGATTGAACACTGAAGCTTTCTTT.

The chain employs TRBV28 and TRBJ1-5; no reliable D call. The CDR3 consists of 14 residues. CDR1 is MDHEN and CDR2 is SYDVKM in the germline V gene. V lost 8 bases and J 2 bases, leaving 13 bases between the germline ends. The CDR3 region is CASWWREGNQPQHF. The CDR3 bases are TGTGCCAGCTGGTGGAGGGAAGGCAATCAGCCCCAGCATTTT.

Details on this clone: This CDR3 is also generated by other DNA sequences in the sample. J is TRBJ1-5 and V is TRBV11-2; no clear D. The CDR3 is 14 residues long. CDR1 SGHAT and CDR2 FQNNGV come from the germline V gene. Trimming removed 1 base from V and 1 base from J, with 5 bases in between. Written as DNA, the CDR3 is TGTGCCAGCAGCTTAGGTGGGAGCAATCAGCCCCAGCATTTT. This codes for CASSLGGSNQPQHF. Together with reference TRBV11-2 and TRBJ1-5, the CDR3 gives the full variable domain: EAGVAQSPRYKIIEKRQSVAFWCNPISGHATLYWYQQILGQGPKLLIQFQNNGVVDDSQLPKDRFSAERLKGVDSTLKIQPAKLEDSAVYLCASSLGGSNQPQHFGDGTRLSIL.

This clone has just one count. V and J are TRBV2 and TRBJ1-1; 8 positions agree with TRBD1. This CDR3 is 15 amino acids long. The germline gives CDR1 SNHLY, CDR2 FYNNEI. After removal of 5 bases from V and 0 bases from J, the junction contained 5 bases not matched to a gene. For the CDR3, the DNA is TGTGCCAGCAGTCTGTGGACAGGGATGAACACTGAAGCTTTCTTT. Translating it yields CASSLWTGMNTEAFF.

The chain has TRBV7-8 and TRBJ2-5, with TRBD1 matching 7 bases. Trimming cost V 1 base and J 3 bases; bases outside gene matches: 5. CDR1 SGHVS and CDR2 FQNEAQ come from the germline V gene. The CDR3 totals 15 residues. Here the CDR3 reads CASSLGGQLEETQYF. The CDR3 nucleotides are TGTGCCAGCAGCTTAGGGGGACAGTTAGAAGAGACCCAGTACTTC.

The chain joins TRBV7-2 to TRBJ2-1, with 9 bases matching TRBD1. Germline-derived CDR1 and CDR2 are SGHTA and FQGNSA. This CDR3 is 15 amino acids long. After removal of 1 base from V and 6 bases from J, the junction contained 4 bases not matched to a gene. In nucleotides, the CDR3 is TGTGCCAGCAGCTTAGACGGGACAGGGATCAATGAGCAGTTCTTC. As protein: CASSLDGTGINEQFF.

The rearrangement links TRBV7-2 to TRBJ2-1, with D possibly TRBD2 on 5 matching bases. V was trimmed by 5 bases and J by 9 bases, leaving 14 bases between them. The CDR3 totals 13 residues. Germline V gene data show CDR1 as SGHTA and CDR2 as FQGNSA. For the CDR3, the DNA is TGTGCCAGCAGCACCAGCGGTGGGCTTGAGCAGTTCTTC. Translating it yields CASSTSGGLEQFF.

The chain combines TRBV11-2 with TRBJ2-5; 10 bases are shared with TRBD2. The length of the CDR3 is 16 residues. Germline CDR1 and CDR2: SGHAT and FQNNGV. After removal of 1 base from V and 4 bases from J, the junction contained 6 bases not matched to a gene. The CDR3 sequence is CASSLVSGGAGETQYF. The CDR3 coding sequence is TGTGCCAGCAGCTTAGTGAGCGGGGGGGCCGGAGAGACCCAGTACTTC.

The chain combines TRBV27 with TRBJ2-7; 10 bases fit TRBD2. V shed 2 bases, J shed 6 bases, and the junction held 4 bases outside the gene matches. CDR3 length: 14 amino acids. Germline V gene sequence: CDR1 MNHEY, CDR2 SMNVEV (reference sequence). DNA of the CDR3: TGTGCCAGCAGTTTACTGAGCGGGGGGGCCGAGCAGTACTTC. This codes for CASSLLSGGAEQYF.

The rearrangement joins TRBV5-1 to TRBJ1-1; 8 bases are a match to TRBD1. The CDR3 covers 16 residues. CDR1 and CDR2 (germline): SGHRS, YFSETQ. The V and J ends lost 1 base and 4 bases, in that order; junction bases with no gene match: 9. CDR3 nucleotide sequence: TGCGCCAGCAGCTTGATGTCAGGGGGCGCGGGCACTGAAGCTTTCTTT. This translates into CASSLMSGGAGTEAFF.

On this clone itself: Other DNA sequences within the sample encode an identical CDR3. The chain joins TRBV30 to TRBJ2-7; D call uncertain. CDR3 length: 11 residues. CDR1 is GTSNPN, CDR2 SVGIG, per germline (reference sequence). V was pared by 2 bases and J by 3 bases, with 5 bases between. This CDR3 is CAWSSGYEQYF. DNA for the CDR3: TGTGCCTGGAGTTCGGGCTACGAGCAGTACTTC.

The rearrangement links TRBV6-5 to TRBJ1-6; TRBD1 agrees at 8 bases. The CDR3 totals 15 residues. Germline V gene lookup returns CDR1 MNHEY and CDR2 SVGAGI. The J segment lost 6 bases and the V segment lost 5 bases, leaving 6 bases of the junction unmatched. This chain's CDR3 is CASSTGQGPNSPLHF. CDR3 nucleotides: TGTGCCAGCAGTACCGGACAGGGTCCTAATTCACCCCTCCACTTT.